These 5 T cell receptor beta chains came from one sample sequenced in a study of response to subunit inactivated influenza vaccine. TCRdb used MiXCR to reprocess the RT-PCR reads, holding one entry per CDR3 protein. The sample lists about 700,000 distinct CDR3 sequences, approximately 14% occurring once. The starting material was PBMCs from blood, obtained roughly 12 days after vaccination. The origin of the receptors is a man between 45 and 60 years old who received an inactivated influenza vaccine.

This chain connects TRBV5-1 to TRBJ2-5; possible D gene TRBD1, 5 bases. The V end lost 0 bases, the J end lost 2 bases, and 11 bases lay between the germline ends. CDR1 is SGHRS and CDR2 is YFSETQ in the germline V gene. The CDR3 extends over 15 amino acids. The CDR3 nucleotides are TGCGCCAGCAGCTTGGGGCCGACAGCACAAGAGACCCAGTACTTC. Translating it yields CASSLGPTAQETQYF.

In its sample, this clonotype was seen many times. The chain joins TRBV7-8 to TRBJ2-7, with 9 bases fitting TRBD1. CDR3 size: 17 residues. V shed 1 base, J shed 3 bases, and the junction held 10 bases outside the gene matches. The germline V gene encodes CDR1 SGHVS and CDR2 FQNEAQ. In DNA form, the CDR3 reads TGTGCCAGCAGCTTAGGATGGGGGGGGACAGGGATCTACGAGCAGTACTTC. Translated: CASSLGWGGTGIYEQYF.

This clonotype was seen a handful of times. CDR3 protein: CASSFLGAGGSYNEQFF. DNA of the CDR3: TGTGCCAGCAGTTTCCTGGGAGCGGGGGGTTCCTACAATGAGCAGTTCTTC. V and J are TRBV27 and TRBJ2-1; 9 bases agree with TRBD2. CDR1 MNHEY and CDR2 SMNVEV come from the germline V gene (reference sequence). The ends lost 3 bases at V and 1 base at J; junction bases unmatched: 7. This CDR3 contains 17 residues.

V is TRBV13 and J is TRBJ2-3; TRBD2 matches 14 bases. The trim removed 5 bases at V and 5 bases at J, leaving 6 bases unmatched. Germline loops: CDR1 PRHDT, CDR2 FYEKMQ (reference sequence). This CDR3 comprises 16 residues. CDR3 region: CASSIGTSGRRDTQYF. The CDR3 coding sequence is TGTGCCAGCAGCATCGGGACTAGCGGGAGAAGAGATACGCAGTATTTT.

V is TRBV2 and J is TRBJ2-1, with D possibly being TRBD1 (6 bases). The V end lost 3 bases, the J end lost 5 bases, and 11 bases lay between the germline ends. Germline V gene sequence: CDR1 SNHLY, CDR2 FYNNEI. The CDR3 covers 14 residues. The CDR3 DNA reads as TGTGCCAGCAGTGACGAGGGGGACGACAATGAGCAGTTCTTC. It yields the protein CASSDEGDDNEQFF.